Below are 25 T cell receptor beta chains sequenced from a single sample in a study of shared clonotypes between healthy human individuals. Sequencing was performed with immunoSEQ multiplex PCR; in TCRdb, only in-frame clones are kept and a portion is missing. Altogether roughly 400,000 clones are present, about 96% being singletons, with the ten largest covering approximately 0.32%. The sequenced material came from memory CD8+ T cells sorted from blood. The subset denotes: CD45RO+ cells pooled with CCR7-negative TemRA cells. Every receptor here comes from a man in his thirties or forties in good health.

The chain employs TRBV7-2 and TRBJ2-7, with D unclear. The V and J ends lost 5 bases and 4 bases respectively, with 12 bases between them. The CDR3 loop spans 13 amino acids. Germline assignment: CDR1 SGHTA and CDR2 FQGNSA. CDR3 sequence (DNA): TGTGCCAGCAGCGTAGAGATAAAATACGAGCAGTACTTC. It yields the protein CASSVEIKYEQYF.

V and J are TRBV10-1 and TRBJ2-7, with D possibly TRBD1 on 5 matching bases. The germline V gene has CDR1 WNHNN and CDR2 SYGVQD (reference sequence). V was trimmed by 2 bases and J by 1 base, leaving 6 bases between them. The CDR3 has 13 amino acids. For the CDR3, the DNA is TGCGCCAGCAGTGAGAGACAGTCCTACGAGCAGTACTTC. It codes for CASSERQSYEQYF.

This chain joins TRBV7-8 and TRBJ1-1; TRBD1 aligns across 8 bases. Germline V lookup: CDR1 SGHVS, CDR2 FQNEAQ. V trimming: 1 base; J trimming: 8 bases; junction bases outside the gene matches: 12. The CDR3 runs to 16 residues. The CDR3 spells CASSLVVGQGRWEAFF. CDR3 bases: TGTGCCAGCAGCTTAGTCGTCGGACAGGGTCGGTGGGAAGCTTTCTTT.

The V and J genes are TRBV5-1 and TRBJ2-7; 9 nucleotides agree with TRBD2. The germline gives CDR1 SGHRS, CDR2 YFSETQ. With V trimmed by 4 bases and J by 3 bases, 17 bases remained unmatched. CDR3 length equals 18 residues. The CDR3, as DNA: TGCGCCAGCAGCCCGGACGGTCCGACGACTAGCGGACTCTACGAGCAGTACTTC. This gives the protein CASSPDGPTTSGLYEQYF.

This chain joins TRBV7-6 and TRBJ2-2, with D perhaps being TRBD1 or TRBD2 (6 bases each). V lost 1 base to trimming and J lost 4 bases, with 7 bases between them. The length of the CDR3 is 14 residues. Germline V gives CDR1 SGHVS, CDR2 FNYEAQ. CDR3 region: CASSLEGGTGELFF. CDR3 in DNA: TGTGCCAGCAGCTTAGAGGGGGGCACCGGGGAGCTGTTTTTT.

The chain links TRBV27 to TRBJ1-5; D is unresolved. The CDR3 consists of 13 residues. The germline V gene encodes CDR1 MNHEY and CDR2 SMNVEV (reference sequence). The V gene lost 0 bases and the J gene lost 7 bases, with 7 bases spanning the gap. The chain's CDR3 is CASSLSVKQPQHF. DNA of the CDR3: TGTGCCAGCAGTTTATCAGTGAAACAGCCCCAGCATTTT.

The chain employs TRBV5-1 and TRBJ2-5; 10 bases line up with TRBD2. This CDR3 spans 18 amino acids. Losses at the gene ends were 4 bases for V and 2 bases for J; bases not matched to a gene: 14. The germline V gene encodes CDR1 SGHRS and CDR2 YFSETQ. CDR3 protein: CASSRTFVTSGIQETQYF. In DNA form, the CDR3 reads TGCGCCAGCAGCCGTACCTTTGTCACTAGCGGGATACAAGAGACCCAGTACTTC.

The chain couples TRBV2 to TRBJ2-2; TRBD1 might be the D (6 bases). CDR3 size: 15 residues. The V and J ends lost 6 bases and 2 bases respectively, with 13 bases between them. Germline V gives CDR1 SNHLY, CDR2 FYNNEI. The CDR3 protein is CASRPTGPNTGELFF. DNA of the CDR3: TGTGCCAGCAGGCCGACAGGACCAAACACCGGGGAGCTGTTTTTT. Filled out from reference TRBV2 and TRBJ2-2, the complete variable domain reads EPEVTQTPSHQVTQMGQEVILRCVPISNHLYFYWYRQILGQKVEFLVSFYNNEISEKSEIFDDQFSVERPDGSNFTLKIRSTKLEDSAMYFCASRPTGPNTGELFFGEGSRLTVL.

J is TRBJ2-7 and V is TRBV10-2, with no clear D. This CDR3 region has 14 residues. Germline-derived CDR1 and CDR2 are WSHSY and SAAADI. With 3 bases removed from V and 3 bases from J, the gap between germline ends came to 12 bases. CDR3 protein: CASSDSGRHYEQYF. The CDR3 bases are TGCGCCAGCAGTGATAGTGGACGGCACTACGAGCAGTACTTC.

This chain connects TRBV11-2 to TRBJ2-1, with TRBD2 matching 7 bases. The CDR3 spans 14 residues. Trimming cost V 3 bases and J 14 bases; bases outside gene matches: 13. Per germline, CDR1 SGHAT and CDR2 FQNNGV. CDR3 nucleotide sequence: TGTGCCAGCAGCTTTCCTATGGCGGGAGCGCTCGAGTTCTTC. As protein: CASSFPMAGALEFF.

The J gene is TRBJ1-1, the V gene TRBV5-4; no reliable D call. Germline V CDR1 and CDR2: SGHNT, YYREEE (reference sequence). V lost 2 bases, J lost 0 bases, and 8 bases lay in between. The CDR3 covers 14 residues. The DNA for the CDR3 is TGTGCCAGCAGCTTTGGAACCATGAACACTGAAGCTTTCTTT. As protein: CASSFGTMNTEAFF.

The V gene is TRBV7-2, the J gene TRBJ2-7; D ambiguous. The CDR3 has 13 amino acids. With 3 bases removed from V and 6 bases from J, the gap between germline ends came to 12 bases. Germline CDR1 SGHTA, CDR2 FQGNSA. The CDR3 sequence is CASSFGLLGEQYF. The DNA for the CDR3 is TGTGCCAGCAGCTTCGGCTTGCTCGGCGAGCAGTACTTC.

The V and J genes are TRBV2 and TRBJ2-7; TRBD1 might be the D (5 bases). Germline V gene sequence: CDR1 SNHLY, CDR2 FYNNEI. The CDR3 extends over 13 amino acids. Trimming cost V 7 bases and J 0 bases, with 10 bases left between them. The CDR3 loop is CASKQDSSYEQYF. The CDR3 nucleotides read TGTGCCAGCAAACAAGACAGCTCCTACGAGCAGTACTTC.

A single count supports this clone. The chain combines TRBV5-8 with TRBJ2-3, with unresolved D. The V end was cut by 3 bases, the J end by 1 base, with 3 bases between. The germline V gene has CDR1 SGHTS and CDR2 YDEGEE. CDR3 length equals 12 residues. The CDR3 reads CASSSRTDTQYF. CDR3 in DNA: TGTGCCAGCAGCTCTCGCACAGATACGCAGTATTTT.

The gene calls are TRBV2 and TRBJ2-7; D gene uncertain. Trimming left V 2 bases short and J 2 bases short, with 13 bases between. The CDR3 sequence is 15 residues long. Germline V lookup: CDR1 SNHLY, CDR2 FYNNEI. This CDR3 is CASSESRRSTYEQYF. The CDR3 DNA follows: TGTGCCAGCAGTGAATCCCGGCGGTCCACCTACGAGCAGTACTTC.

The V call is TRBV9, the J call TRBJ2-1; D is undetermined. The germline V gene encodes CDR1 SGDLS and CDR2 YYNGEE. CDR3 length equals 12 residues. V was trimmed by 0 bases and J by 7 bases, leaving 5 bases between them. The CDR3 coding sequence is TGTGCCAGCAGCGTAGACGGAAATGAGCAGTTCTTC. This translates into CASSVDGNEQFF. Variable domain in full (rest from reference TRBV9 and TRBJ2-1): DSGVTQTPKHLITATGQRVTLRCSPRSGDLSVYWYQQSLDQGLQFLIQYYNGEERAKGNILERFSAQQFPDLHSELNLSSLELGDSALYFCASSVDGNEQFFGPGTRLTVL.

V gene TRBV4-2 combines with J gene TRBJ2-7; D not certain. V was cut by 1 base and J by 3 bases, with 4 bases left in between. This CDR3 is 12 amino acids long. CDR1 and CDR2 (germline): LGHNA, YNFKEQ. The chain's CDR3 is CASSQGFYEQYF. The CDR3 nucleotides are TGTGCCAGCAGCCAAGGATTCTACGAGCAGTACTTC.

The J gene is TRBJ1-2, the V gene TRBV19, with 7 bases that match TRBD1. Germline values: CDR1 LNHDA, CDR2 SQIVND (reference sequence). The CDR3 extends over 16 amino acids. V gave up 5 bases and J gave up 0 bases; unmatched junction bases: 9. The CDR3 bases are TGTGCCAGTAGTCCCTTCCCCGGGACAGCTAACTATGGCTACACCTTC. It specifies CASSPFPGTANYGYTF.

The V call is TRBV18, the J call TRBJ1-1; D ambiguous. Germline values: CDR1 KGHSH, CDR2 LQKENI. This CDR3 comprises 13 residues. V lost 6 bases and J lost 4, with 12 bases in between. CDR3 region: CASSGQDGTEAFF. Here the CDR3 DNA reads TGTGCCAGCTCGGGCCAGGACGGCACTGAAGCTTTCTTT.

As concerns this clone: Distinct nucleotide sequences in the sample also encode this CDR3. The chain recombines TRBV2 with TRBJ2-5, with 8 bases aligning to TRBD1. The CDR3 spans 14 residues. V gave up 1 base and J gave up 3 bases; unmatched junction bases: 1. Germline V lookup: CDR1 SNHLY, CDR2 FYNNEI. The CDR3 coding sequence is TGTGCCAGCAGTGAAGGGACAGGGAAAGAGACCCAGTACTTC. It encodes CASSEGTGKETQYF.

Only a few counts were recorded for this clone. This chain connects TRBV19 to TRBJ1-5, with D possibly TRBD1 on 6 matching bases. This CDR3 has 16 residues. CDR1 and CDR2 from the germline V gene are LNHDA and SQIVND (reference sequence). V was trimmed by 6 bases and J by 1 base, leaving 16 bases between them. The CDR3 loop is CASRQRGGGSNQPQHF. CDR3 DNA sequence: TGTGCCAGTAGACAGAGGGGAGGGGGGAGCAATCAGCCCCAGCATTTT.

V and J are TRBV27 and TRBJ1-1, with 9 bases that match TRBD1. The CDR3 length is 14 residues. V shed 6 bases, J shed 5 bases, and the junction held 7 bases outside the gene matches. Germline V lookup: CDR1 MNHEY, CDR2 SMNVEV (reference sequence). In DNA form, the CDR3 reads TGTGCCAGCAGGATGACAGGGGGGGGGACTGAAGCTTTCTTT. Amino acid sequence: CASRMTGGGTEAFF.

This chain links TRBV5-1 with TRBJ1-1; weak D call: TRBD1 (5 bases). The CDR3 has 14 residues. V gave up 0 bases and J gave up 5 bases, with 11 bases separating them. Germline CDR1 reads SGHRS; CDR2 reads YFSETQ. The chain's CDR3 is CASSLDKGRTEAFF. As DNA, the CDR3 is TGCGCCAGCAGCTTGGACAAGGGACGGACTGAAGCTTTCTTT.

V is TRBV14 and J is TRBJ2-5, with 9 nucleotides matching TRBD1. Germline CDR1 and CDR2: SGHDN and FVKESK. V shed 3 bases, J shed 4 bases, and the junction held 9 bases outside the gene matches. The CDR3 has 16 residues. The DNA of the CDR3 is TGTGCCAGCAGCCAGAGTAGGGACAGGGTTCGAGAGACCCAGTACTTC. Translation: CASSQSRDRVRETQYF.

In this sample, this clone turned up once. The J gene is TRBJ2-2, the V gene TRBV19; D might be TRBD1 (6 bases). Germline assignment: CDR1 LNHDA and CDR2 SQIVND (reference sequence). This CDR3 has 14 residues. V lost 5 bases and J 7 bases, leaving 14 bases between the germline ends. The CDR3 DNA reads as TGTGCCAGTAGTTCCAACGCAGGGGTCGGGGAGCTGTTTTTT. It yields the protein CASSSNAGVGELFF.